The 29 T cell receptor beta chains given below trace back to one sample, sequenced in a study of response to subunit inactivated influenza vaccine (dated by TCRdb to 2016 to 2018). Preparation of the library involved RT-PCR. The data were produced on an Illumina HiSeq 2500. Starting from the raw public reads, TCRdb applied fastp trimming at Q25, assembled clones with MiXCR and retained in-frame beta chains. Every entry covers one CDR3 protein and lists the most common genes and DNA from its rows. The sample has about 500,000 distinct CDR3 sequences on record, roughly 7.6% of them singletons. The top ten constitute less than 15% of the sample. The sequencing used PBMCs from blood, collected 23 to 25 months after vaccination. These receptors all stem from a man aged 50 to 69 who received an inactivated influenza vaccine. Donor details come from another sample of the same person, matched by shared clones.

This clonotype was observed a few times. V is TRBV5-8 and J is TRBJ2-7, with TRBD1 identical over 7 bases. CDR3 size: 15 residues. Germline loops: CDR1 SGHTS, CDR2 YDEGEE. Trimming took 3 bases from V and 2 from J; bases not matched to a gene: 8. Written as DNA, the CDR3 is TGTGCCAGCAGCTGGGTCTCAACAGGGGCCTACGAGCAGTACTTC. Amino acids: CASSWVSTGAYEQYF.

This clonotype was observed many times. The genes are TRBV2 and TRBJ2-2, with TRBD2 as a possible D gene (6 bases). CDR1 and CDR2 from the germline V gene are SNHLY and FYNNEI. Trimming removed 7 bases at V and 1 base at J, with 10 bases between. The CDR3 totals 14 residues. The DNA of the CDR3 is TGTGCCAGCACCGGGGGAGAGAACACCGGGGAGCTGTTTTTT. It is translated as CASTGGENTGELFF.

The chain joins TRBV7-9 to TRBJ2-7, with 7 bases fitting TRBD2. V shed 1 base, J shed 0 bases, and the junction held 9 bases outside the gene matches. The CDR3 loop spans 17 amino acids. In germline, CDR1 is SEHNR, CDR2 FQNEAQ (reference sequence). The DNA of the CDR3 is TGTGCCAGCAGCTTAGACGCCCAGCGGGGAAGCTCCTACGAGCAGTACTTC. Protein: CASSLDAQRGSSYEQYF. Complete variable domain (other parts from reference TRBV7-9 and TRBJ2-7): DTGVSQNPRHKITKRGQNVTFRCDPISEHNRLYWYRQTLGQGPEFLTYFQNEAQLEKSRLLSDRFSAERPKGSFSTLEIQRTEQGDSAMYLCASSLDAQRGSSYEQYFGPGTRLTVT.

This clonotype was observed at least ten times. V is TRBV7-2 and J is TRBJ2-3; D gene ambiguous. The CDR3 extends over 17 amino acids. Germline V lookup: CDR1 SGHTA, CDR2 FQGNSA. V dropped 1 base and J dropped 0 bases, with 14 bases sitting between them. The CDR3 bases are TGTGCCAGCAGCTTAGGGGTGAGGCAGGATAGCACAGATACGCAGTATTTT. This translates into CASSLGVRQDSTDTQYF.

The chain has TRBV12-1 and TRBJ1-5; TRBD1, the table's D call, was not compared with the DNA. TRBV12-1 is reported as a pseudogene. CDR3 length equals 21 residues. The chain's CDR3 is CASSFATLDRGPPYSNQPQHF. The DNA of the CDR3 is TGTGCCAGCAGCTTTGCAACCCTGGACAGGGGTCCCCCATATAGCAATCAGCCCCAGCATTTT.

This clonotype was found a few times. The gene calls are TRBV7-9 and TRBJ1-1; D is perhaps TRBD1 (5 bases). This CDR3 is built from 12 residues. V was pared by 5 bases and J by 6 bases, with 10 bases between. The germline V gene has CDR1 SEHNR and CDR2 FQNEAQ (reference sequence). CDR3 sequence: CASSTKGSEAFF. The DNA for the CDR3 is TGTGCCAGCAGCACTAAGGGGTCTGAAGCTTTCTTT.

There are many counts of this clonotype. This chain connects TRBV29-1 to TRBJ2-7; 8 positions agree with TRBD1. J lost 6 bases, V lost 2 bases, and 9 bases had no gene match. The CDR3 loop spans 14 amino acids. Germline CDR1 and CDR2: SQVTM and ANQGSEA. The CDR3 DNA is TGCAGCGTTGAAATGGGACAGGAGGTAGTCGAGCAGTACTTC. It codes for CSVEMGQEVVEQYF.

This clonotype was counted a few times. The CDR3 DNA reads TGTGCCAGCACCGTGGGACTAGCGGGAGAGACCCAGTACTTC. Translating it yields CASTVGLAGETQYF. The J gene is TRBJ2-5, the V gene TRBV12-3 or TRBV12-4, with TRBD2 matching 12 bases. The CDR3 length is 14 residues. V lost 7 bases and J lost 4; bases outside the gene matches: 4.

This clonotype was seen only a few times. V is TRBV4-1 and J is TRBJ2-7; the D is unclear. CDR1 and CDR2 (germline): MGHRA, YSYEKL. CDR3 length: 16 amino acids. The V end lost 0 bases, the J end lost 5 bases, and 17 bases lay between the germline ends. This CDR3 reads CASSQDRISALDEQYF. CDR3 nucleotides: TGCGCCAGCAGCCAAGATCGGATTTCCGCCTTGGACGAGCAGTACTTC.

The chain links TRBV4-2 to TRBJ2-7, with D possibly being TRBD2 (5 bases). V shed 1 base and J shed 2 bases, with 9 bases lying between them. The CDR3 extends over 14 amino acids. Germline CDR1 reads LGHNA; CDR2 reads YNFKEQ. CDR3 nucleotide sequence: TGTGCCAGCAGCCAAGGAGAGGGTGCCTACGAGCAGTACTTC. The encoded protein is CASSQGEGAYEQYF.

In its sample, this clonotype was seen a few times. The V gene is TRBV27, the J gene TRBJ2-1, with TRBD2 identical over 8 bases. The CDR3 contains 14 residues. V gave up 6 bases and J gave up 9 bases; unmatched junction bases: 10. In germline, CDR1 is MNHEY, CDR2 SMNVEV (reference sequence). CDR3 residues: CASRPRLAYREQFF. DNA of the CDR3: TGTGCCAGCAGGCCCCGACTAGCGTACCGTGAGCAGTTCTTC.

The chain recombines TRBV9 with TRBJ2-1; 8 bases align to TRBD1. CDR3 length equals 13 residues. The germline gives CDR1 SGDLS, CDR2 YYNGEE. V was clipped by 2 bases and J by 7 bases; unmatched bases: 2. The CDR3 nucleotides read TGTGCCAGCAGCGTCCAGGGGGCGAATGAGCAGTTCTTC. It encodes CASSVQGANEQFF.

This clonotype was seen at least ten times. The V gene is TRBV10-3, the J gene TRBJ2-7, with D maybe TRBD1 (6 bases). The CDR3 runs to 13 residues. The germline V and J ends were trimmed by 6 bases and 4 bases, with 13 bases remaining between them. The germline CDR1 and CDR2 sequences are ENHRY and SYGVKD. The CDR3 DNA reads TGTGCCATCAGAGGACAGATCAAATACGAGCAGTACTTC. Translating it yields CAIRGQIKYEQYF.

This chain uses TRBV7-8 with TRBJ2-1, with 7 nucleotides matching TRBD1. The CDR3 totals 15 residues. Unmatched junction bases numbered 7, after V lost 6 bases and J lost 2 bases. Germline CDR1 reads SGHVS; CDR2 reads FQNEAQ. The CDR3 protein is CASRVDRVPYNEQFF. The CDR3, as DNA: TGTGCCAGCAGGGTTGACAGGGTCCCCTACAATGAGCAGTTCTTC.

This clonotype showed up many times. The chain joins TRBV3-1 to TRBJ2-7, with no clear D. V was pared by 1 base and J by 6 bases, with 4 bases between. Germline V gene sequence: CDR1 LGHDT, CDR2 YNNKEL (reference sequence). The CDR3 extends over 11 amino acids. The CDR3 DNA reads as TGTGCCAGCAGCCAAGGGGTCGAGCAGTACTTC. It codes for CASSQGVEQYF.

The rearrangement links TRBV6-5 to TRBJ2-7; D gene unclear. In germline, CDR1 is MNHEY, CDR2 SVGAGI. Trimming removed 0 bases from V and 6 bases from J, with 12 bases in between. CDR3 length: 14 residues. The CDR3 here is CASSYSNWAPEQYF. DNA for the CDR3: TGTGCCAGCAGTTACTCGAATTGGGCCCCCGAGCAGTACTTC.

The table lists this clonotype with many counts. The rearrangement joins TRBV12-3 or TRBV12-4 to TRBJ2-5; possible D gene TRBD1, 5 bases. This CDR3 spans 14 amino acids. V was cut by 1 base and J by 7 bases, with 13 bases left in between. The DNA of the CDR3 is TGTGCCAGCAGTTTAGGCAGGGCGCTTGGGACCCAGTACTTC. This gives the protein CASSLGRALGTQYF.

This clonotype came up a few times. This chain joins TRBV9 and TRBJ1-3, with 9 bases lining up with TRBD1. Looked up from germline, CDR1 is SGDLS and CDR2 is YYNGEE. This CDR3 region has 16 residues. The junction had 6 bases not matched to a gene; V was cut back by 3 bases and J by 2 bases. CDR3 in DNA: TGTGCCAGCAGCGCACAGGGGGCGAATCCTGGAAACACCATATATTTT. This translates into CASSAQGANPGNTIYF. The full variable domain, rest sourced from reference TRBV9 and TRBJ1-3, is DSGVTQTPKHLITATGQRVTLRCSPRSGDLSVYWYQQSLDQGLQFLIQYYNGEERAKGNILERFSAQQFPDLHSELNLSSLELGDSALYFCASSAQGANPGNTIYFGEGSWLTVV.

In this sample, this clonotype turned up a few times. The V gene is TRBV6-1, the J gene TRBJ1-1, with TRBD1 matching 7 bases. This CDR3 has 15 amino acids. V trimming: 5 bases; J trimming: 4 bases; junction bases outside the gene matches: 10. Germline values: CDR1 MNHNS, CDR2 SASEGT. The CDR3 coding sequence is TGTGCCAGCAGTACGTGGGACAGCACTCCCACTGAAGCTTTCTTT. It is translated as CASSTWDSTPTEAFF.

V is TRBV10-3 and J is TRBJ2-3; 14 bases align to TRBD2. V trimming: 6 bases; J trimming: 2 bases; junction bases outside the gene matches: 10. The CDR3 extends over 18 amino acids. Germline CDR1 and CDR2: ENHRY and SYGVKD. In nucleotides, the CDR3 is TGTGCCATCAGAGGGACTAGCGGGAGTCGGCGGGCCACAGATACGCAGTATTTT. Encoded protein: CAIRGTSGSRRATDTQYF.

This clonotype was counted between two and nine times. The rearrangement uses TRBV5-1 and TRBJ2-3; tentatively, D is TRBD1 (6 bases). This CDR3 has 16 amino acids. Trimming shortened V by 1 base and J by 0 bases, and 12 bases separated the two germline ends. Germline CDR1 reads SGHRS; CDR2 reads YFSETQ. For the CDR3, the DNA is TGCGCCAGCAGCTTGTACAACAGGGCTAGCACAGATACGCAGTATTTT. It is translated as CASSLYNRASTDTQYF.

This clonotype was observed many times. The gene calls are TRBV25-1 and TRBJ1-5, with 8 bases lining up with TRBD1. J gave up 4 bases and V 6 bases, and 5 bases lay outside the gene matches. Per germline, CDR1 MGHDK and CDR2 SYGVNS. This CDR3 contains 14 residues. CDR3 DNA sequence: TGTGCCAGCAGGGAGACAGGGGTAAATCAGCCCCAGCATTTT. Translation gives CASRETGVNQPQHF.

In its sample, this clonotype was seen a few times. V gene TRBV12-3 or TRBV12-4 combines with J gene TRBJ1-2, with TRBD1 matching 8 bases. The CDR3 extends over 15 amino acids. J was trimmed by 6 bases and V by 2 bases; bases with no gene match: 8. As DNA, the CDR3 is TGTGCCAGCAGTTTATATTACGGGACAGGTCATGGCTACACCTTC. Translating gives CASSLYYGTGHGYTF.

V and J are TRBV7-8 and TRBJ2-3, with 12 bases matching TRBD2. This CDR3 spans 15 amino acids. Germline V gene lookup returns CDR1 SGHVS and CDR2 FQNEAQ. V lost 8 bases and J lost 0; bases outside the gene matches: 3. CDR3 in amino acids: CASGGTSGSTDTQYF. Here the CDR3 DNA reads TGTGCCAGCGGGGGGACTAGCGGGAGCACAGATACGCAGTATTTT.

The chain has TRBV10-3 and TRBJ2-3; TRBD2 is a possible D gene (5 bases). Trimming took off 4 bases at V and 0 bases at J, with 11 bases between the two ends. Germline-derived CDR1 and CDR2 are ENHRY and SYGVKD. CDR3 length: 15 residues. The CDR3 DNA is TGTGCCATCAGTGGGCGCGGGCTCAGCACAGATACGCAGTATTTT. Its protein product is CAISGRGLSTDTQYF.

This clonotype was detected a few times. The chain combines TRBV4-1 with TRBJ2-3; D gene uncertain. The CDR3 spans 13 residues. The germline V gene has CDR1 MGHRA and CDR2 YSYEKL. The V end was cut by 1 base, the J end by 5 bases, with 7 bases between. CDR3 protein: CASSQGPEDTQYF. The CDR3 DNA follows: TGCGCCAGCAGCCAAGGGCCTGAAGATACGCAGTATTTT.

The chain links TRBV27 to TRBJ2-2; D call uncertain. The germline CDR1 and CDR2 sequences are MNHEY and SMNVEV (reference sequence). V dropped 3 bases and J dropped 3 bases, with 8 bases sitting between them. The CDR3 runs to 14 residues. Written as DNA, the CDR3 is TGTGCCAGCAGTTTTAGTACGTACACCGGGGAGCTGTTTTTT. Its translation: CASSFSTYTGELFF.

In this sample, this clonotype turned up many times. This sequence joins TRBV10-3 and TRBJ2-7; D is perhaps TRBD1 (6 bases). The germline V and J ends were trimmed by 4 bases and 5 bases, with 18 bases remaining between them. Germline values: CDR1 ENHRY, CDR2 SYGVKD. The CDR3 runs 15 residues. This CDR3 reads CAISGAGQTGNEQYF. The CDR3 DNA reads TGTGCCATCAGTGGGGCGGGCCAGACAGGCAACGAGCAGTACTTC.

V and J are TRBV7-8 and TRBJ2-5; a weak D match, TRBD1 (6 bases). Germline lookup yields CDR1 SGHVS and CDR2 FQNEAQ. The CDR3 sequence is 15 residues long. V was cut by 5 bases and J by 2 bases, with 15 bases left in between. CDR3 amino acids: CASSPGQNFQETQYF. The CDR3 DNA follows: TGTGCCAGCAGCCCAGGACAGAACTTTCAAGAGACCCAGTACTTC.